Given below is one T cell receptor beta chain in context. What it recognizes is unknown. This specimen belongs to a study of T cell responses to AZD1222 COVID-19 vaccine. Study as a whole: Second-dose timings of about 4 or about 12 weeks were pooled. Overall study findings and caveats: The span of vaccine-associated CD4 TCRs extended across spike, with dominance at 160-218 and 743-854. Females outnumbered males among donors, who were mostly white British; clonal diversity was possibly underestimated. Spike-specific TCR breadth and depth rose after two AZD1222 doses.

Clones were read by immunoSEQ multiplex PCR, and TCRdb kept only the in-frame ones, dropping some. The sample shows 120,000 to 150,000 clones, 90% of them seen only once. The ends lost 5 bases at V and 4 bases at J; junction bases unmatched: 5. Germline CDR1 reads LNHDA; CDR2 reads SQIVND (reference sequence). The CDR3 is 15 residues long. The V gene is TRBV19, the J gene TRBJ1-1; TRBD1 matches 12 bases. Sample: peripheral blood, taken on day 0 of AZD1222 vaccination. The receptor was derived from an adult in good health. CDR3 bases: TGTGCCAGTAGTGTCGGGACAGGGGGCCTCACTGAAGCTTTCTTT. The encoded protein is CASSVGTGGLTEAFF.